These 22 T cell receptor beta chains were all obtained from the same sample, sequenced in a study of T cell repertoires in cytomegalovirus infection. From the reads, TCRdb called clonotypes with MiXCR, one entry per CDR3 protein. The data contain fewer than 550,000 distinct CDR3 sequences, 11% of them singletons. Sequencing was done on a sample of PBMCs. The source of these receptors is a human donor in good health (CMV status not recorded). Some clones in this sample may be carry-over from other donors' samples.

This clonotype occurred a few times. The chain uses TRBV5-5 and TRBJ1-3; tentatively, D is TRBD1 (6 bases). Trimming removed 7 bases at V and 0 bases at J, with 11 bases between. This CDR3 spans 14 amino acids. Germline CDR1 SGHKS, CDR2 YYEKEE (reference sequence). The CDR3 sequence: CASWDTSSGNTIYF. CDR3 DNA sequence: TGTGCCAGCTGGGACACTAGCTCTGGAAACACCATATATTTT.

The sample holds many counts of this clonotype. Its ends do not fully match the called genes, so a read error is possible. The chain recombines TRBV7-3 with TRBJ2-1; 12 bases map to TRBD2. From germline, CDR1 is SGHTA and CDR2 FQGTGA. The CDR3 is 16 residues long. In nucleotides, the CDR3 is TGTGCCAGCAGCTCGCTTAGCCCCCTGACTAGCGGGGGTTTTGTCTTC. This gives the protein CASSSLSPLTSGGFVF.

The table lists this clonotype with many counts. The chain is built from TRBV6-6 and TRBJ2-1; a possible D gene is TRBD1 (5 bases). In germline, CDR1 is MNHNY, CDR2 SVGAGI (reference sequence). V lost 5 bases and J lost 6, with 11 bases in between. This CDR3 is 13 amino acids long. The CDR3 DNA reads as TGTGCCAGCAGTCCGTTCCAGGGCAATGAGCAGTTCTTC. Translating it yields CASSPFQGNEQFF.

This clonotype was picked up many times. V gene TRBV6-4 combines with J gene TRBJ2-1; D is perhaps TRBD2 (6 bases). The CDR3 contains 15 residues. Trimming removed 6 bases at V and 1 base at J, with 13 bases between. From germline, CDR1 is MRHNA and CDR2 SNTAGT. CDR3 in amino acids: CASSLEEGSYNEQFF. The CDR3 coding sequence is TGTGCCAGCAGCCTGGAGGAGGGTTCCTACAATGAGCAGTTCTTC.

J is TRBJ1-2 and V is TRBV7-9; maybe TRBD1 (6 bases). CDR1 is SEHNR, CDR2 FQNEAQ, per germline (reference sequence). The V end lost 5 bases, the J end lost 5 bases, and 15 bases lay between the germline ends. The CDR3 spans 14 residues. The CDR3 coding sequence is TGTGCCAGCAGCCCCGCTGGGGGCCTTTATGGCTACACCTTC. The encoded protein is CASSPAGGLYGYTF.

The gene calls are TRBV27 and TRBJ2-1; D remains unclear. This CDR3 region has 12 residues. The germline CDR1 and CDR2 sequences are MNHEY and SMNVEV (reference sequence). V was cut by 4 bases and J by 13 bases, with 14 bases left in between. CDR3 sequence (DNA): TGTGCCAGCAGTTCGATGGCTGCGACTCAGTTCTTC. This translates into CASSSMAATQFF.

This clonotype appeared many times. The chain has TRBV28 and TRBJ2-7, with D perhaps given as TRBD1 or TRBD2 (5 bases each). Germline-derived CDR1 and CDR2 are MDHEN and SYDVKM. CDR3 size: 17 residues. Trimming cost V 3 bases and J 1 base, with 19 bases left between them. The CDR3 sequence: CASSFPIGGRGSYEQYF. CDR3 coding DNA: TGTGCCAGCAGTTTTCCTATTGGGGGAAGAGGGTCCTACGAGCAGTACTTC. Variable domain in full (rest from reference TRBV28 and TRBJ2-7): DVKVTQSSRYLVKRTGEKVFLECVQDMDHENMFWYRQDPGLGLRLIYFSYDVKMKEKGDIPEGYSVSREKKERFSLILESASTNQTSMYLCASSFPIGGRGSYEQYFGPGTRLTVT.

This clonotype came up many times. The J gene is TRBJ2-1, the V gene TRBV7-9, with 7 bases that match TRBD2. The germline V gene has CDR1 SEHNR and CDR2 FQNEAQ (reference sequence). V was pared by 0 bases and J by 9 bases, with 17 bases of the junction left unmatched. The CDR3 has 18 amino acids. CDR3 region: CASSLAGRAGERSSEQFF. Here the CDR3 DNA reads TGTGCCAGCAGCTTAGCTGGTCGGGCGGGGGAGAGGTCCAGTGAGCAGTTCTTC.

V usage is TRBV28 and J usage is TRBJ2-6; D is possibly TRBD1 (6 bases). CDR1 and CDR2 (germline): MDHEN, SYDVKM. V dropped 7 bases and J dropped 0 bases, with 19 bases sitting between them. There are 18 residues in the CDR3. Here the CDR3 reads CASNRGGRLSSGANVLTF. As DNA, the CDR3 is TGTGCCAGCAACCGAGGGGGACGGCTAAGCTCTGGGGCCAACGTCCTGACTTTC.

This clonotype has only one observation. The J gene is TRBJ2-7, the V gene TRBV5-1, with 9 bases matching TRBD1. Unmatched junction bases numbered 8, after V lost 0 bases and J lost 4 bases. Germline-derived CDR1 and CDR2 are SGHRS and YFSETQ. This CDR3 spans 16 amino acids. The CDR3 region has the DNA TGCGCCAGCAGCTTGGCCCCCGGGACAGGGTATTACGAGCAGTACTTC. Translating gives CASSLAPGTGYYEQYF.

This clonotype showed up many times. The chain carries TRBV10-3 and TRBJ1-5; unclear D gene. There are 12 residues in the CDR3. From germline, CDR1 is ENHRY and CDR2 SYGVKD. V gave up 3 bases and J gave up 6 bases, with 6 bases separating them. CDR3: CAISDSFQPQHF. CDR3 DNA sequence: TGTGCCATCAGTGACAGTTTTCAGCCCCAGCATTTT.

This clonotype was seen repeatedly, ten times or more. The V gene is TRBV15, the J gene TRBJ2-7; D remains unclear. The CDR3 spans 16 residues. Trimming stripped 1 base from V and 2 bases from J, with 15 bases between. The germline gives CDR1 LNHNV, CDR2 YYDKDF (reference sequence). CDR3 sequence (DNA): TGTGCCACCAGCAGAGGGGTTCAGGAACGCCCCTACGAGCAGTACTTC. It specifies CATSRGVQERPYEQYF. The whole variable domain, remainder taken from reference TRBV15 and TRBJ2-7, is DAMVIQNPRYQVTQFGKPVTLSCSQTLNHNVMYWYQQKSSQAPKLLFHYYDKDFNNEADTPDNFQSRRPNTSFCFLDIRSPGLGDTAMYLCATSRGVQERPYEQYFGPGTRLTVT.

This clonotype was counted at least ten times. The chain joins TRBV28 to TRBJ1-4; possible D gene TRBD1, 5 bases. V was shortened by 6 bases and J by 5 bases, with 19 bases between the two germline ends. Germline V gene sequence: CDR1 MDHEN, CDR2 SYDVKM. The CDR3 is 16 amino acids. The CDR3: CASSSPRGGENEKLFF. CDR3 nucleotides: TGTGCCAGCAGCTCCCCTCGGGGCGGCGAAAATGAAAAACTGTTTTTT.

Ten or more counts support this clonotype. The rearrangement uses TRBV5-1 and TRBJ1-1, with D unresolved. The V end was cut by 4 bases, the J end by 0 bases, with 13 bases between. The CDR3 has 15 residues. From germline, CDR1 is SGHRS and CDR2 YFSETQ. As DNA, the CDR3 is TGCGCCAGCAGCCTTTGGTCGGGGATGAACACTGAAGCTTTCTTT. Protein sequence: CASSLWSGMNTEAFF.

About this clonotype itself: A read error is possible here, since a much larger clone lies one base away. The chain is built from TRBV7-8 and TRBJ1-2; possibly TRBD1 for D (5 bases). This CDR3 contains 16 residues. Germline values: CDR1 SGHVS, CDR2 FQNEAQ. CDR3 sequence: CASSFRGQEGIYGHTF. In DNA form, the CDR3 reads TGTGCCAGCAGCTTCCGGGGCCAGGAGGGCATCTATGGCCACACCTTC.

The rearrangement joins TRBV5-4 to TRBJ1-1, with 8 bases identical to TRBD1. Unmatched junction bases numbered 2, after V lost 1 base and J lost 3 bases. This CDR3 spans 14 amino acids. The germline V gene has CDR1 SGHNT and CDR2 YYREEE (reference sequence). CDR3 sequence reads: CASSLNRGDTEAFF. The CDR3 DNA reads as TGTGCCAGCAGCTTGAACAGGGGGGACACTGAAGCTTTCTTT.

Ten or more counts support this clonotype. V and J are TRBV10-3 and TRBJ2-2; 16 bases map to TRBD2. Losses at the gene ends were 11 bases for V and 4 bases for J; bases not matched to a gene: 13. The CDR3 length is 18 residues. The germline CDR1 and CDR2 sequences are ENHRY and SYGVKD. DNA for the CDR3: TGTGCCGTCCGACCGGGACTAGCGGGAGGGGCGACCACCGGGGAGCTGTTTTTT. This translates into CAVRPGLAGGATTGELFF.

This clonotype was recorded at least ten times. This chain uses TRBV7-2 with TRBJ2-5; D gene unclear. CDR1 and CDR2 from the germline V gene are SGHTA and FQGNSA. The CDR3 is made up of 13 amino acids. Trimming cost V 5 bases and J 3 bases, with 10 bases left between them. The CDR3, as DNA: TGTGCCAGCAGCACCCCCCAGGAAGAGACCCAGTACTTC. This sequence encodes CASSTPQEETQYF.

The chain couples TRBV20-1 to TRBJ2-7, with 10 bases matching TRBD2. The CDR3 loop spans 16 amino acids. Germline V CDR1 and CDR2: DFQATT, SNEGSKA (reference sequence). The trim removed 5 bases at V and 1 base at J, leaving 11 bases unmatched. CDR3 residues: CSALPGGTSASYEQYF. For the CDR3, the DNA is TGCAGTGCTCTCCCAGGGGGGACTAGCGCGTCCTACGAGCAGTACTTC.

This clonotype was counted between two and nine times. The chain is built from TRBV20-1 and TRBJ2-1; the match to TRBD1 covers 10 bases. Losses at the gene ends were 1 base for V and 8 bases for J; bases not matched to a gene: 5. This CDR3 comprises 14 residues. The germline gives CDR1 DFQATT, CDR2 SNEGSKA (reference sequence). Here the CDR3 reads CSARAGTGAYEQFF. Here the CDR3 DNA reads TGCAGTGCTAGAGCCGGGACAGGGGCATATGAGCAGTTCTTC.

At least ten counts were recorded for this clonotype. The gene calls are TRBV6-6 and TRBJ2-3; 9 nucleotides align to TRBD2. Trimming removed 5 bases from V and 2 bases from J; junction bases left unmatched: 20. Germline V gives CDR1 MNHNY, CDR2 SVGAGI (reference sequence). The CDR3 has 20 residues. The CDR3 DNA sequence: TGTGCCAGCAGTGGACACCAACTAGCGGGTTATGTGGGGTACACAGATACGCAGTATTTT. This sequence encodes CASSGHQLAGYVGYTDTQYF.

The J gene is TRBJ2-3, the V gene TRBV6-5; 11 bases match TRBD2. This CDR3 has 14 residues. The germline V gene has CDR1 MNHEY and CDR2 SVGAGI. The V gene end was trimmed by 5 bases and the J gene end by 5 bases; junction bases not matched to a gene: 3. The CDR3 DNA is TGTGCCAGCAGTCCGACTAGCGGGGTAGATACGCAGTATTTT. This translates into CASSPTSGVDTQYF.